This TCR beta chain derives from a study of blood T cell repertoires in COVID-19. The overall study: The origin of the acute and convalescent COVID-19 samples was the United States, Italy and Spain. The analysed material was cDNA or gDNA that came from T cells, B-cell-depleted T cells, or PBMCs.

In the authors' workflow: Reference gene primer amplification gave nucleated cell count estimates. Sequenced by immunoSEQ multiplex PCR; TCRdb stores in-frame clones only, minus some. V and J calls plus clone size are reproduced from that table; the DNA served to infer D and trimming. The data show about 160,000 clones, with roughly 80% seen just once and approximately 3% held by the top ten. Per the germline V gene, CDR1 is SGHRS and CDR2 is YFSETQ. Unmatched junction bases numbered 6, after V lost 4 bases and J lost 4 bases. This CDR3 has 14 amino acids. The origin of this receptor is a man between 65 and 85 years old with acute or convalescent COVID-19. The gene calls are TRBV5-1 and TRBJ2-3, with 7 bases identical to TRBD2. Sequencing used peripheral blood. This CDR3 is CASSGQGGADTQYF. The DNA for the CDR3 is TGCGCCAGCAGCGGGCAGGGAGGGGCAGATACGCAGTATTTT.